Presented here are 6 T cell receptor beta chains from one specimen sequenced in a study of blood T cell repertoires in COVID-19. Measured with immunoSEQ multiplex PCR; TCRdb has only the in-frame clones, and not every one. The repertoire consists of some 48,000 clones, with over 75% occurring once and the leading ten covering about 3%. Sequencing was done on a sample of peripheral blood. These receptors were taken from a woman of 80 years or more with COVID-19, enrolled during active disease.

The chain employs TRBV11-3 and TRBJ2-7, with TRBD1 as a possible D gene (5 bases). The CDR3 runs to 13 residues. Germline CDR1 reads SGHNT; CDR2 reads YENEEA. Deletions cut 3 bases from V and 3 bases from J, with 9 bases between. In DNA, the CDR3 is TGTGCCAGCAGCTTTGGGCAGGGCTACGAGCAGTACTTC. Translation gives CASSFGQGYEQYF.

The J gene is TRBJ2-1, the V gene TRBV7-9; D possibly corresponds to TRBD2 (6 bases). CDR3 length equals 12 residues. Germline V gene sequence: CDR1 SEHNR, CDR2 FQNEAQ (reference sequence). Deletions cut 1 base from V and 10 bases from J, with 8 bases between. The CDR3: CASSLGRVEQFF. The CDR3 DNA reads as TGTGCCAGCAGCTTAGGGAGGGTGGAGCAGTTCTTC.

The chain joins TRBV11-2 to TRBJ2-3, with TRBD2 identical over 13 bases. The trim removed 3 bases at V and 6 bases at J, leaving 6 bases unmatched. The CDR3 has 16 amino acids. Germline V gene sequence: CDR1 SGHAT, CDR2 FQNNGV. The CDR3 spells CASSFLGTSGKDTQYF. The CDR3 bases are TGTGCCAGCAGCTTCCTGGGGACTAGCGGGAAGGATACGCAGTATTTT.

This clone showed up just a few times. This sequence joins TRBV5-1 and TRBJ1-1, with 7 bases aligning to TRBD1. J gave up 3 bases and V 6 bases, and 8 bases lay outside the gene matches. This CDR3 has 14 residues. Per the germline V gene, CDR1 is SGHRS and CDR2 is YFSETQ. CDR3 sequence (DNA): TGCGCCAGCACCAGGGGGGCGTTGGACACTGAAGCTTTCTTT. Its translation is CASTRGALDTEAFF.

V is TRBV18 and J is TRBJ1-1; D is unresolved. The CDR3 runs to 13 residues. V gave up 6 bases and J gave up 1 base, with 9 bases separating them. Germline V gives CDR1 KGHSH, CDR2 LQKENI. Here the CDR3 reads CASSHGENTEAFF. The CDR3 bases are TGTGCCAGCTCTCATGGAGAGAACACTGAAGCTTTCTTT.

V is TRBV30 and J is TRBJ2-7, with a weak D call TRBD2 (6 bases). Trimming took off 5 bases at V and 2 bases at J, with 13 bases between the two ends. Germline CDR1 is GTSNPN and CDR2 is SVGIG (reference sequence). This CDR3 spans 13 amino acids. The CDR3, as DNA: TGTGCCTGGTCCCGGGACTCTCCCTACGAGCAGTACTTC. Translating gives CAWSRDSPYEQYF.